This T cell receptor (beta chain) was sequenced for a study of shared clonotypes between healthy human individuals. As for the study in general: Donors had three CD4 naive, three CD4 memory, two CD8 naive and one CD8 memory plate apiece.

V lost 5 bases and J lost 3, with 13 bases in between. The CDR3 is 14 residues long. Germline CDR1 reads MNHNS; CDR2 reads SASEGT. Sequencing used immunoSEQ multiplex PCR; TCRdb keeps in-frame clones, though not all of them. The repertoire holds approximately 740,000 clones, with approximately 79% as singletons. The chain combines TRBV6-1 with TRBJ1-1; no clear D gene. The TCR sequence derives from a woman aged 30 to 39 in good health. The sequenced sample consisted of memory CD4+ T cells sorted from blood. Subset denoted: CD45RA-negative fraction. CDR3: CASSPQTEHTEAFF. DNA for the CDR3: TGTGCCAGCAGTCCACAGACGGAGCACACTGAAGCTTTCTTT.